Described below is a single T cell receptor beta chain sequence and its context. Antigen specificity is unknown. This sample stems from a study of cytomegalovirus exposure and HLA in healthy donors. Looking at the study overall: The same platform as the approximately 670 first-cohort repertoires was used for the 130 or so validation repertoires, a later analysis reported. Findings and caveats of the study: Cytomegalovirus-associated TCR beta chains were listed, numbering roughly 150. TCR clusters originating in the first cohort tended to co-occur in the 120 validation repertoires, according to a later analysis.

The data were produced by immunoSEQ multiplex PCR, yet TCRdb's version contains in-frame clones alone and is incomplete. The sample records about 170,000 clones, about 90% being singletons. The V gene's germline CDR1 is SGHKS and CDR2 YYEKEE (reference sequence). V lost 6 bases and J 4 bases, leaving 20 bases between the germline ends. The CDR3 consists of 15 residues. The receptor was isolated from a young man in good health and CMV-seropositive. Sample: PBMCs. J is TRBJ2-7 and V is TRBV5-5; D perhaps matches TRBD1 (6 bases). CDR3 residues: CASTPRLWTDYEQYF. In DNA, the CDR3 is TGTGCCAGCACCCCGCGGCTATGGACAGATTACGAGCAGTACTTC.